This TCR beta chain was identified during a study of T cell changes during pregnancy in multiple sclerosis. The data were produced by immunoSEQ multiplex PCR, yet TCRdb's version contains in-frame clones alone and is incomplete. This table has tens of thousands of clones, roughly 91% appearing once. J gave up 2 bases and V 0 bases, and 11 bases lay outside the gene matches. This CDR3 is built from 18 residues. Germline CDR1 reads LNHNV; CDR2 reads YYDKDF (reference sequence). The input for sequencing was CD8+ T cells from peripheral blood mononuclear cells, taken before pregnancy. The rearrangement uses TRBV15 and TRBJ2-5; 8 bases line up with TRBD2. This clonotype was obtained from a female donor with multiple sclerosis, enrolled in a pregnancy study. CDR3 sequence: CATSREGQAGLDQETQYF. In DNA form, the CDR3 reads TGTGCCACCAGCAGAGAGGGGCAGGCGGGACTAGATCAAGAGACCCAGTACTTC.